This passage covers 32 T cell receptor beta chains from one sample sequenced in a study of blood T cell repertoires in COVID-19. The method was immunoSEQ multiplex PCR; TCRdb's version includes in-frame clones alone and lacks a portion of them. The sample shows about 140,000 clones, about 81% of them seen only once. The source material was peripheral blood. All receptors derive from an elderly woman with acute or convalescent COVID-19.

This sequence joins TRBV15 and TRBJ2-4, with D possibly being TRBD2 (5 bases). The germline V gene has CDR1 LNHNV and CDR2 YYDKDF (reference sequence). The CDR3 totals 14 residues. Trimming stripped 3 bases from V and 6 bases from J, with 12 bases between. Here the CDR3 DNA reads TGTGCCACCAGCAGGGACTTGGTCTCAAACATTCAGTACTTC. Translating it yields CATSRDLVSNIQYF.

For the CDR3, the DNA is TGCGCCAGCAGCCTACAGGGGCACTCTGGGGCCAACGTCCTGACTTTC. It yields the protein CASSLQGHSGANVLTF. The V gene is TRBV5-1, the J gene TRBJ2-6; TRBD1 matches 7 bases. The ends lost 4 bases at V and 0 bases at J; junction bases unmatched: 4. This CDR3 comprises 16 residues. The germline gives CDR1 SGHRS, CDR2 YFSETQ.

J is TRBJ2-7 and V is TRBV20-1, with a possible D match to TRBD1 (6 bases). There are 11 residues in the CDR3. Per germline, CDR1 DFQATT and CDR2 SNEGSKA (reference sequence). V was shortened by 5 bases and J by 6 bases, with 11 bases between the two germline ends. The CDR3 coding sequence is TGCAGTGCTTCTACAGGGCCCGAGCAGTACTTC. Encoded protein: CSASTGPEQYF.

This clone came up a few times. The chain is built from TRBV18 and TRBJ1-6, with D maybe TRBD1 (5 bases). CDR1 and CDR2 (germline): KGHSH, LQKENI. Between the trimmed V and J ends, which lost 3 bases and 3 bases, there was a span of 12 bases. CDR3 length equals 16 residues. CDR3 in DNA: TGTGCCAGCTCACCCAGGGCGCGGGACTATAATTCACCCCTCCACTTT. Residues: CASSPRARDYNSPLHF.

This sequence joins TRBV10-3 and TRBJ1-3, with D perhaps matching TRBD1 (5 bases). V was trimmed by 5 bases and J by 2 bases, leaving 13 bases between them. The CDR3 covers 15 residues. The V gene's germline CDR1 is ENHRY and CDR2 SYGVKD. CDR3 sequence (DNA): TGTGCCATCAGTCAAGGGGTCAACACTGGAAACACCATATATTTT. The encoded protein is CAISQGVNTGNTIYF.

The gene calls are TRBV2 and TRBJ2-1, with TRBD2 identical over 10 bases. The CDR3 has 16 residues. The V segment lost 4 bases and the J segment 4 bases; nucleotides outside the gene matches: 7. In germline, CDR1 is SNHLY, CDR2 FYNNEI. The CDR3 region has the DNA TGTGCCAGCAGTGGCATTAGAGCGGGAGGGTACAATGAGCAGTTCTTC. The encoded protein is CASSGIRAGGYNEQFF.

The J gene is TRBJ2-5, the V gene TRBV2, with 10 bases that match TRBD1. Germline CDR1 and CDR2: SNHLY and FYNNEI. Germline trimming cut 6 bases from V and 3 bases from J; bases unmatched to any gene: 4. There are 14 residues in the CDR3. The DNA for the CDR3 is TGTGCCAGCAGCTCCGGGACAGGGGAAGAGACCCAGTACTTC. The encoded protein is CASSSGTGEETQYF. Looking up the rest from reference TRBV2 and TRBJ2-5 gives the full variable domain: EPEVTQTPSHQVTQMGQEVILRCVPISNHLYFYWYRQILGQKVEFLVSFYNNEISEKSEIFDDQFSVERPDGSNFTLKIRSTKLEDSAMYFCASSSGTGEETQYFGPGTRLLVL.

This chain joins TRBV19 and TRBJ1-1, with no clear D. Trimming took off 4 bases at V and 7 bases at J, with 19 bases between the two ends. Germline V lookup: CDR1 LNHDA, CDR2 SQIVND (reference sequence). The CDR3 loop spans 15 amino acids. The CDR3 DNA sequence: TGTGCCAGTAGTAAAGAGGCCCGGGGTCGGAATGAAGCTTTCTTT. Residues: CASSKEARGRNEAFF.

The chain has TRBV5-1 and TRBJ1-3; no firm D call. Between the trimmed V and J ends, which lost 4 bases and 4 bases, there was a span of 15 bases. The germline gives CDR1 SGHRS, CDR2 YFSETQ. The CDR3 consists of 15 residues. CDR3 residues: CASSPLPGAGNTIYF. Written as DNA, the CDR3 is TGCGCCAGCAGCCCCCTTCCAGGCGCCGGAAACACCATATATTTT.

V usage is TRBV28 and J usage is TRBJ2-7; 8 bases agree with TRBD1. The junction had 12 bases not matched to a gene; V was cut back by 5 bases and J by 3 bases. Germline V gene data show CDR1 as MDHEN and CDR2 as SYDVKM. The CDR3 consists of 16 residues. Written as DNA, the CDR3 is TGTGCCAGCAGTAAAAACCTGGACAGGGTTCTCTACGAGCAGTACTTC. It codes for CASSKNLDRVLYEQYF.

The rearrangement joins TRBV5-4 to TRBJ2-3; 9 nucleotides agree with TRBD2. Germline V gene lookup returns CDR1 SGHNT and CDR2 YYREEE (reference sequence). After removal of 4 bases from V and 6 bases from J, the junction contained 15 bases not matched to a gene. The CDR3 consists of 17 residues. The CDR3 here is CASSRGGFGGGADTQYF. CDR3 coding DNA: TGTGCCAGCAGCCGGGGCGGTTTTGGCGGGGGGGCTGATACGCAGTATTTT.

The chain employs TRBV7-9 and TRBJ2-3, with D possibly being TRBD1 (5 bases). The germline gives CDR1 SEHNR, CDR2 FQNEAQ (reference sequence). This CDR3 is 15 amino acids long. V was clipped by 5 bases and J by 2 bases, with 14 bases between them. CDR3 DNA sequence: TGTGCCAGCAGCGTGAACAGGCTCCTCACAGATACGCAGTATTTT. It encodes CASSVNRLLTDTQYF.

J is TRBJ2-1 and V is TRBV29-1, with 9 bases matching TRBD1. Looked up from germline, CDR1 is SQVTM and CDR2 is ANQGSEA. The trim removed 5 bases at V and 2 bases at J, leaving 10 bases unmatched. The CDR3 length is 16 residues. CDR3 loop: CSVPTGGSGPYNEQFF. The CDR3 DNA sequence: TGCAGCGTTCCTACAGGGGGCTCTGGCCCCTACAATGAGCAGTTCTTC.

The chain joins TRBV5-6 to TRBJ1-1; no reliable D call. There are 13 residues in the CDR3. V lost 3 bases and J 0 bases, leaving 6 bases between the germline ends. Germline V gives CDR1 SGHDT, CDR2 YYEEEE. The CDR3 spells CASSWYMNTEAFF. The CDR3 DNA reads as TGTGCCAGCAGCTGGTACATGAACACTGAAGCTTTCTTT.

The chain uses TRBV27 and TRBJ1-2, with 7 bases that match TRBD1. V was clipped by 5 bases and J by 2 bases; unmatched bases: 8. The CDR3 contains 15 residues. Germline CDR1 MNHEY, CDR2 SMNVEV (reference sequence). The CDR3 protein is CASSPTGTANYGYTF. CDR3 in DNA: TGTGCCAGCAGTCCCACCGGGACAGCAAACTATGGCTACACCTTC.

The genes are TRBV18 and TRBJ1-4; no definite D call. V lost 4 bases, J lost 5 bases, and 14 bases lay in between. This CDR3 has 15 amino acids. CDR1 and CDR2 (germline): KGHSH, LQKENI. The CDR3 DNA follows: TGTGCCAGCTCACGTTCGGGTGGAGGGAATGAAAAACTGTTTTTT. Encoded protein: CASSRSGGGNEKLFF.

This CDR3 reads CASSGGGPNEQFF. The CDR3 nucleotides read TGCGCCAGCAGCGGGGGCGGGCCTAATGAGCAGTTCTTC. This chain uses TRBV5-1 with TRBJ2-1; D perhaps matches TRBD1 (6 bases). Germline values: CDR1 SGHRS, CDR2 YFSETQ. The CDR3 runs 13 residues. Trimming cost V 4 bases and J 7 bases, with 12 bases left between them.

The rearrangement links TRBV10-3 to TRBJ1-5; 9 bases map to TRBD1. The CDR3 has 15 residues. The junction had 9 bases not matched to a gene; V was cut back by 6 bases and J by 6 bases. Germline CDR1 is ENHRY and CDR2 is SYGVKD. CDR3: CAISGGQGEGQPQHF. The CDR3 DNA reads as TGTGCCATCAGCGGGGGACAGGGAGAAGGTCAGCCCCAGCATTTT.

The chain combines TRBV28 with TRBJ1-5; the match to TRBD1 covers 12 bases. Germline V gene lookup returns CDR1 MDHEN and CDR2 SYDVKM. The trim removed 6 bases at V and 6 bases at J, leaving 12 bases unmatched. CDR3 size: 17 residues. CDR3: CASSQAGTGGLSQPQHF. CDR3 coding DNA: TGTGCCAGCAGCCAAGCCGGGACAGGGGGCTTGTCTCAGCCCCAGCATTTT.

The chain recombines TRBV23-1 with TRBJ2-1; D uncertain. TRBV23-1 is an ORF, with its function uncertain. Trimming removed 2 bases at V and 6 bases at J, with 11 bases between. This CDR3 spans 14 amino acids. CDR3 region: CASSQIPYLNEQFF. In DNA, the CDR3 is TGCGCCAGCAGTCAAATCCCCTACCTCAATGAGCAGTTCTTC.

The chain links TRBV20-1 to TRBJ1-4, with 8 positions matching TRBD1. This CDR3 has 16 amino acids. The trim removed 3 bases at V and 7 bases at J, leaving 13 bases unmatched. The V gene's germline CDR1 is DFQATT and CDR2 SNEGSKA (reference sequence). CDR3 DNA sequence: TGCAGTGCTAGTGACAGGGGAGCATTAGGAGGTGAAAAACTGTTTTTT. Its translation is CSASDRGALGGEKLFF.

The J gene is TRBJ1-2, the V gene TRBV14; D call uncertain. Looked up from germline, CDR1 is SGHDN and CDR2 is FVKESK. Trimming took off 1 base at V and 2 bases at J, with 11 bases between the two ends. The length of the CDR3 is 15 residues. The CDR3 bases are TGTGCCAGCAGCCAAGTCGAGGGTTGGAACTATGGCTACACCTTC. Protein: CASSQVEGWNYGYTF.

This chain uses TRBV5-1 with TRBJ1-1, with D unclear. The germline CDR1 and CDR2 sequences are SGHRS and YFSETQ. V was cut by 2 bases and J by 1 base, with 3 bases left in between. The CDR3 has 12 amino acids. The CDR3 DNA is TGCGCCAGCAGCTTCGGGAACACTGAAGCTTTCTTT. It encodes CASSFGNTEAFF.

There are a few counts of this clone. J is TRBJ2-3 and V is TRBV25-1; 10 bases are a match to TRBD2. The V segment lost 2 bases and the J segment 6 bases; nucleotides outside the gene matches: 2. From germline, CDR1 is MGHDK and CDR2 SYGVNS. The CDR3 is 14 amino acids. CDR3 sequence (DNA): TGTGCCAGCAGTGAACCAGCGGGGGGGGATACGCAGTATTTT. Protein sequence: CASSEPAGGDTQYF. The full variable domain, in which reference TRBV25-1 and TRBJ2-3 provide the parts outside the CDR3, is EADIYQTPRYLVIGTGKKITLECSQTMGHDKMYWYQQDPGMELHLIHYSYGVNSTEKGDLSSESTVSRIRTEHFPLTLESARPSHTSQYLCASSEPAGGDTQYFGPGTRLTVL.

V gene TRBV6-1 combines with J gene TRBJ2-5, with a tentative D call TRBD1 (6 bases). The germline V and J ends were trimmed by 0 bases and 4 bases, with 12 bases remaining between them. This CDR3 is 15 amino acids long. Germline V gives CDR1 MNHNS, CDR2 SASEGT. The CDR3 nucleotides read TGTGCCAGCAGTGAAGCCATACAGGGTCCAGAGACCCAGTACTTC. Its translation is CASSEAIQGPETQYF.

This clone has a handful of counts. The rearrangement uses TRBV5-1 and TRBJ2-7, with D tentatively TRBD1 (6 bases). Germline lookup yields CDR1 SGHRS and CDR2 YFSETQ. The CDR3 runs to 14 residues. Trimming cost V 5 bases and J 5 bases, with 17 bases left between them. The CDR3 spells CASREQGVVNEQYF. DNA of the CDR3: TGCGCCAGCAGGGAACAGGGTGTTGTCAACGAGCAGTACTTC.

This clone occurred once. The rearrangement joins TRBV28 to TRBJ1-1, with D perhaps TRBD1 (6 bases). This CDR3 is 17 amino acids long. Trimming left V 3 bases short and J 5 bases short, with 22 bases between. CDR1 is MDHEN and CDR2 is SYDVKM in the germline V gene. The CDR3 sequence is CASSFWMGGGSGTEAFF. The CDR3, as DNA: TGTGCCAGCAGTTTTTGGATGGGGGGCGGGAGTGGTACTGAAGCTTTCTTT.

The chain links TRBV28 to TRBJ2-6, with 7 bases matching TRBD1. The CDR3 is 16 residues long. Trimming removed 11 bases from V and 2 bases from J; junction bases left unmatched: 12. Germline-derived CDR1 and CDR2 are MDHEN and SYDVKM. CDR3 DNA: TGTGCCGTGGATGGGCAGGGGGTGACTGGGGCCAACGTCCTGACTTTC. It yields the protein CAVDGQGVTGANVLTF. The full variable domain, rest sourced from reference TRBV28 and TRBJ2-6, is DVKVTQSSRYLVKRTGEKVFLECVQDMDHENMFWYRQDPGLGLRLIYFSYDVKMKEKGDIPEGYSVSREKKERFSLILESASTNQTSMYLCAVDGQGVTGANVLTFGAGSRLTVL.

The rearrangement uses TRBV7-9 and TRBJ2-1; 7 nucleotides agree with TRBD1. Trimming took 4 bases from V and 8 from J; bases not matched to a gene: 8. Germline assignment: CDR1 SEHNR and CDR2 FQNEAQ (reference sequence). The CDR3 length is 14 residues. The CDR3 DNA sequence: TGTGCCAGCAGCTCTACGACAGGGATCCATGAGCAGTTCTTC. Protein product: CASSSTTGIHEQFF.

The CDR3 DNA reads as TGTGCCAGCAGCGTAGGTTCGACAGGGGTTACCTACGAGCAGTACTTC. Its translation is CASSVGSTGVTYEQYF. V and J are TRBV9 and TRBJ2-7; 8 bases fit TRBD1. V gave up 0 bases and J gave up 2 bases; unmatched junction bases: 7. This CDR3 region has 16 residues. Germline V gives CDR1 SGDLS, CDR2 YYNGEE.

The rearrangement links TRBV28 to TRBJ1-2; D is unresolved. The CDR3 has 13 residues. Germline V gene data show CDR1 as MDHEN and CDR2 as SYDVKM. Trimming removed 4 bases from V and 11 bases from J, with 17 bases in between. In DNA, the CDR3 is TGTGCCAGCAGTTCATCGACATGGGTTCCGTACACCTTC. It is translated as CASSSSTWVPYTF.

The rearrangement links TRBV7-2 to TRBJ2-4; D is possibly TRBD1 (6 bases). Germline V CDR1 and CDR2: SGHTA, FQGNSA. V shed 7 bases and J shed 4 bases, with 14 bases lying between them. The CDR3 length is 14 residues. CDR3: CASTIWTEKNIQYF. The CDR3 bases are TGTGCCAGCACCATCTGGACAGAGAAAAACATTCAGTACTTC. Supplemented by reference TRBV7-2 and TRBJ2-4, the full variable domain reads GAGVSQSPSNKVTEKGKDVELRCDPISGHTALYWYRQSLGQGLEFLIYFQGNSAPDKSGLPSDRFSAERTGGSVSTLTIQRTQQEDSAVYLCASTIWTEKNIQYFGAGTRLSVL.